The 12 T cell receptor beta chains presented below share a single source sample, sequenced in a study of beta chain features in type 1 diabetes. General study findings and limits: TCRB CDR3s from Type 1 diabetes patients were moderately but significantly shorter in all four CD4+ subsets.

Isolated RNA was reverse transcribed in full, so expressed TCRB transcripts were sequenced. TCRdb keeps only in-frame clones here, not all; method: immunoSEQ multiplex PCR. The sample has some 360,000 clones, over 8.5% seen once. The antigens of these receptors remain unknown. Sequences were obtained from central memory CD4+ T cells from blood. The receptors were sampled from a man aged 25 to 40 with type 1 diabetes.

The chain joins TRBV13 to TRBJ1-1; no reliable D call. The CDR3 sequence is 16 residues long. V dropped 1 base and J dropped 0 bases, with 12 bases sitting between them. Germline loops: CDR1 PRHDT, CDR2 FYEKMQ (reference sequence). CDR3 bases: TGTGCCAGCAGCTTAGCCGGGTTGGAAGTGAACACTGAAGCTTTCTTT. It specifies CASSLAGLEVNTEAFF.

In its sample, this clone was seen a few times. This chain uses TRBV4-2 with TRBJ1-1; no definite D call. V shed 0 bases and J shed 1 base, with 15 bases lying between them. The germline V gene has CDR1 LGHNA and CDR2 YNFKEQ. CDR3 length equals 17 residues. CDR3 sequence: CASSQEAGSWGNTEAFF. The CDR3 bases are TGTGCCAGCAGCCAAGAGGCCGGTTCGTGGGGGAACACTGAAGCTTTCTTT.

The rearrangement links TRBV29-1 to TRBJ2-7; TRBD2 is a possible D gene (6 bases). Trimming removed 2 bases at V and 7 bases at J, with 15 bases between. Germline loops: CDR1 SQVTM, CDR2 ANQGSEA. The CDR3 has 13 amino acids. CDR3 in amino acids: CSVERGKRDEQYF. In nucleotides, the CDR3 is TGCAGCGTTGAACGCGGGAAAAGGGATGAGCAGTACTTC.

This clone was picked up a small number of times. V and J are TRBV28 and TRBJ2-3, with 10 positions matching TRBD2. With V trimmed by 5 bases and J by 4 bases, 6 bases remained unmatched. There are 15 residues in the CDR3. Germline assignment: CDR1 MDHEN and CDR2 SYDVKM. DNA for the CDR3: TGTGCCAGCAGTCGAACCGGGACTAGCGCAGATACGCAGTATTTT. It codes for CASSRTGTSADTQYF.

This clone appeared a few times. This rearrangement joins TRBV11-2 to TRBJ2-5; no clear D gene. Germline V gene data show CDR1 as SGHAT and CDR2 as FQNNGV. CDR3 length: 14 amino acids. Between the trimmed V and J ends, which lost 5 bases and 4 bases, there was a span of 14 bases. The CDR3 coding sequence is TGTGCCAGCAGCGATAGGAGTATGCGAGAGACCCAGTACTTC. Amino acid sequence: CASSDRSMRETQYF. The full variable domain, rest sourced from reference TRBV11-2 and TRBJ2-5, is EAGVAQSPRYKIIEKRQSVAFWCNPISGHATLYWYQQILGQGPKLLIQFQNNGVVDDSQLPKDRFSAERLKGVDSTLKIQPAKLEDSAVYLCASSDRSMRETQYFGPGTRLLVL.

This clone was seen a handful of times. Other nucleotide sequences from this sample produce the same CDR3. The chain's CDR3 is CASSTGPYEQYF. In DNA, the CDR3 is TGTGCCAGTAGTACCGGACCGTACGAGCAGTACTTC. The J gene is TRBJ2-7, the V gene TRBV19; D unresolved. The CDR3 covers 12 residues. CDR1 and CDR2 (germline): LNHDA, SQIVND (reference sequence). V lost 4 bases and J 4 bases, leaving 8 bases between the germline ends.

A few counts support this clone. This CDR3 is also generated by other DNA sequences in the sample. The J gene is TRBJ2-1, the V gene TRBV7-2, with D uncertain. V dropped 2 bases and J dropped 4 bases, with 3 bases sitting between them. Germline lookup yields CDR1 SGHTA and CDR2 FQGNSA. The CDR3 has 12 residues. DNA of the CDR3: TGTGCCAGCAGCTTAAGATACAATGAGCAGTTCTTC. Translating gives CASSLRYNEQFF. The full variable domain, with the rest looked up from reference TRBV7-2 and TRBJ2-1, is GAGVSQSPSNKVTEKGKDVELRCDPISGHTALYWYRQSLGQGLEFLIYFQGNSAPDKSGLPSDRFSAERTGGSVSTLTIQRTQQEDSAVYLCASSLRYNEQFFGPGTRLTVL.

This clone was seen a handful of times. The chain is built from TRBV19 and TRBJ2-5; 10 bases are shared with TRBD2. Germline V CDR1 and CDR2: LNHDA, SQIVND (reference sequence). Trimming removed 6 bases from V and 2 bases from J; junction bases left unmatched: 6. The CDR3 extends over 15 amino acids. The CDR3 DNA is TGTGCCAGTAGGCTAGCGGGAGCGGGTCAAGAGACCCAGTACTTC. This translates into CASRLAGAGQETQYF.

This clone was counted a few times. Lacking the conserved final phenylalanine or tryptophan, this CDR3 likely reflects a read error. The limits of the CDR3 on the DNA are not certain, so only TCRdb's listed CDR3 is given. The chain has TRBV2 and TRBJ2-7; the table calls TRBD2, which could not be checked here. From its first to its last residue, the CDR3 has 14 amino acids. CDR1 is SNHLY, CDR2 FYNNEI, per germline. CDR3 residues: CASTPTGGSGGTRL.

This clone was counted only a few times. The J gene is TRBJ2-5, the V gene TRBV6-1, with D tentatively TRBD2 (5 bases). This CDR3 region has 13 residues. Germline V gene data show CDR1 as MNHNS and CDR2 as SASEGT. V was cut by 8 bases and J by 4 bases, with 14 bases left in between. The CDR3 reads CASRTDFGETQYF. CDR3 nucleotides: TGTGCCAGCCGCACGGACTTTGGAGAGACCCAGTACTTC.

This clone came up a few times. The genes are TRBV7-8 and TRBJ2-7, with 10 bases aligning to TRBD2. Germline V CDR1 and CDR2: SGHVS, FQNEAQ. Losses at the gene ends were 3 bases for V and 3 bases for J; bases not matched to a gene: 2. The CDR3 sequence is 14 residues long. The CDR3, as DNA: TGTGCCAGCAGCTTTACTAGCGGGGACTACGAGCAGTACTTC. The encoded protein is CASSFTSGDYEQYF.

J is TRBJ2-5 and V is TRBV30; TRBD2 aligns across 7 bases. Germline values: CDR1 GTSNPN, CDR2 SVGIG (reference sequence). This CDR3 comprises 13 residues. V trimming: 1 base; J trimming: 5 bases; junction bases outside the gene matches: 4. Here the CDR3 reads CAWSGLAYETQYF. The CDR3 bases are TGTGCCTGGAGTGGACTAGCATATGAGACCCAGTACTTC.